What follows describes a single T cell receptor (beta chain). The antigen remains unidentified. This record comes from a study of T cell responses to AZD1222 COVID-19 vaccine. Study-wide results and caveats: Spike regions recognized by vaccine-associated CD4 TCRs spanned the protein, led by 160-218 and 743-854. Increased Spike-specific TCR breadth and depth were observed after two AZD1222 doses. Seropositivity was recorded at baseline in only a handful of AZD1222 recipients.

Libraries were prepared by immunoSEQ multiplex PCR; TCRdb keeps only in-frame clonotypes and omits some of them. The data contain 90,000 to 100,000 clones, around nine tenths of them singletons. The CDR3 runs to 12 residues. V lost 6 bases and J lost 0, with 5 bases in between. Germline CDR1 is SNHLY and CDR2 is FYNNEI. This receptor was identified in an adult in good health. The specimen comprised peripheral blood, sampled on day 0 of AZD1222 vaccination. This sequence joins TRBV2 and TRBJ2-5; D remains unclear. CDR3 DNA sequence: TGTGCCAGCAGCAGAAACCAAGAGACCCAGTACTTC. This codes for CASSRNQETQYF. Using reference TRBV2 and TRBJ2-5 for the parts outside the CDR3, the full variable domain is EPEVTQTPSHQVTQMGQEVILRCVPISNHLYFYWYRQILGQKVEFLVSFYNNEISEKSEIFDDQFSVERPDGSNFTLKIRSTKLEDSAMYFCASSRNQETQYFGPGTRLLVL.